A selection of T cell receptor beta chains follows, all from one sample in a study of blood T cell repertoires in COVID-19. TCRdb keeps only in-frame clones here, not all; method: immunoSEQ multiplex PCR. The sample consists of 350,000 to 400,000 clones, roughly nine tenths of them appearing once. What was sequenced was PBMCs or T cells enriched from blood (not recorded which). The origin of the receptors is a man younger than 35 who had recovered from COVID-19. Both conserved end residues are part of each CDR3. The D gene is left open where the match is weak. Size is omitted from some rows. Given values are once, few, many or a class for expanded clones.

abundance	v_gene	len	j_gene	d_gene	CDR3nt	CDR3aa
.	TRBV4-1	15	TRBJ1-2	.	TGCGCCAGCAGCCAAGATGCAGGGGTTAACTATGGCTACACCTTC	CASSQDAGVNYGYTF
.	TRBV19	12	TRBJ1-1	TRBD1	TGTGCCAGTGCAGGACAGGGTGGTGAAGCTTTCTTT	CASAGQGGEAFF
.	TRBV15	16	TRBJ2-5	TRBD1	TGTGCCACCAGCAGAGCTAACCCGACAGGGGAAGAGACCCAGTACTTC	CATSRANPTGEETQYF
.	TRBV27	15	TRBJ1-6	.	TGTGCCAGCAGTTTAGAGGGTGGACTTAATTCACCCCTCCACTTT	CASSLEGGLNSPLHF
.	TRBV29-1	16	TRBJ2-2	TRBD1	TGCAGCGTATCTGTACCGGACAGGATCAACACCGGGGAGCTGTTTTTT	CSVSVPDRINTGELFF
once	TRBV10-3	14	TRBJ2-1	TRBD1	TGTGCCACCATGGGACAGGGGCAATTTAATGAGCAGTTCTTC	CATMGQGQFNEQFF
once	TRBV4-1	15	TRBJ2-7	.	TGCGCCAGCAGCCAAGAACCCGACAGAGCCTACGAGCAGTACTTC	CASSQEPDRAYEQYF
.	TRBV2	14	TRBJ2-3	.	TGTGCCAGCTATCGACACCTTAGCACAGATACGCAGTATTTT	CASYRHLSTDTQYF
.	TRBV29-1	13	TRBJ2-7	TRBD2	TGCAGCGTGAGCGGGAGGGTCTCCTACGAGCAGTACTTC	CSVSGRVSYEQYF
.	TRBV29-1	15	TRBJ2-3	TRBD2	TGCAGCGTCCGAACTCGGCTAGCGGGAGCTAATACGCAGTATTTT	CSVRTRLAGANTQYF
.	TRBV3-1/TRBV3-2	15	TRBJ1-5	TRBD1	TGTGCCAGCAGCCAAGGGACAGGGGGCCAGCAGCCCCAGCATTTT	CASSQGTGGQQPQHF
.	TRBV28	12	TRBJ1-4	.	TGTGCCAGCAGTTCCCCAAATGAAAAACTGTTTTTT	CASSSPNEKLFF
.	TRBV9	15	TRBJ2-7	.	TGTGCCAGCAGCGTAGACCCAGTCGGACTTTACGAGCAGTACTTC	CASSVDPVGLYEQYF
.	TRBV3-1/TRBV3-2	15	TRBJ2-7	TRBD1	TGTGCCAGCGCTCAAGGGGACAGGTACTTATACGAGCAGTACTTC	CASAQGDRYLYEQYF
.	TRBV4-1	15	TRBJ2-3	.	TGCGCCAGCAGCCCAACTAGTTTGAGCACAGATACGCAGTATTTT	CASSPTSLSTDTQYF
.	TRBV5-1	14	TRBJ1-2	TRBD1	TGCGCCAGCAGCACCGGACAGGAGAACTATGGCTACACCTTC	CASSTGQENYGYTF
.	TRBV19	14	TRBJ2-7	.	TGTGCCAGTGCAGTGGGGCAGCCAATCTACGAGCAGTACTTC	CASAVGQPIYEQYF
.	TRBV28	17	TRBJ2-1	TRBD2	TGTGCCAGCAGCCCTCGGACTAGCGGGCCTATAACCCATGAGCAGTTCTTC	CASSPRTSGPITHEQFF
.	TRBV5-1	15	TRBJ2-3	TRBD2	TGCGCCAGCAGCCCGGCGGGGGGGAGCACAGATACGCAGTATTTT	CASSPAGGSTDTQYF
.	TRBV18	14	TRBJ2-5	.	TGTGCCAGCTCGCCGGACACCCGAGCGGAGACCCAGTACTTC	CASSPDTRAETQYF
.	TRBV19	13	TRBJ2-7	.	TGTGCCACCGCGACAGCAAACTCCTACGAGCAGTACTTC	CATATANSYEQYF
.	TRBV29-1	12	TRBJ1-2	.	TGCAGCGCGAAGGGAGGAAGCTATGGCTACACCTTC	CSAKGGSYGYTF